A single sample gave rise to the 21 T cell receptor beta chains below, sequenced in a study of cytomegalovirus exposure and HLA in healthy donors. 60 Vbeta and 13 Jbeta primers were used in PCR. Method: immunoSEQ multiplex PCR; TCRdb's copy keeps in-frame clones and lacks some. The sample holds around 250,000 clones, approximately 81% seen once. The sample comprised PBMCs. Source of these receptors: a woman aged 60-70 years in good health and CMV-seropositive.

The chain links TRBV11-2 to TRBJ1-4, with D unresolved. V gave up 5 bases and J gave up 8 bases, with 9 bases separating them. The germline V gene has CDR1 SGHAT and CDR2 FQNNGV. The CDR3 sequence is 12 residues long. CDR3 amino acids: CASSPPREKLFF. Written as DNA, the CDR3 is TGTGCCAGCAGCCCCCCTAGGGAAAAACTGTTTTTT.

The genes are TRBV5-4 and TRBJ1-1; D remains ambiguous. V lost 3 bases and J 5 bases, leaving 8 bases between the germline ends. Germline CDR1 and CDR2: SGHNT and YYREEE (reference sequence). The length of the CDR3 is 12 residues. CDR3 DNA sequence: TGTGCCAGCAGCTATCCGAGGACTGAAGCTTTCTTT. Encoded protein: CASSYPRTEAFF. The full variable domain, rest sourced from reference TRBV5-4 and TRBJ1-1, is ETGVTQSPTHLIKTRGQQVTLRCSSQSGHNTVSWYQQALGQGPQFIFQYYREEENGRGNFPPRFSGLQFPNYSSELNVNALELDDSALYLCASSYPRTEAFFGQGTRLTVV.

The V and J genes are TRBV11-2 and TRBJ1-4, with a tentative D call TRBD1 (6 bases). The V gene lost 3 bases and the J gene lost 5 bases, with 16 bases spanning the gap. The CDR3 covers 16 residues. Germline V gene data show CDR1 as SGHAT and CDR2 as FQNNGV. The DNA of the CDR3 is TGTGCCAGCAGCTTGGCGGGGGGCGTCCTAAATGAAAAACTGTTTTTT. Translating gives CASSLAGGVLNEKLFF.

The V call is TRBV5-1, the J call TRBJ2-7, with TRBD1 matching 7 bases. This CDR3 comprises 17 residues. Germline CDR1 SGHRS, CDR2 YFSETQ. V shed 5 bases and J 5 bases; nucleotides not matched to a gene: 19. This chain's CDR3 is CASSPGTAIFVRDEQYF. DNA of the CDR3: TGCGCCAGCAGTCCCGGGACAGCGATCTTCGTTCGGGACGAGCAGTACTTC.

The genes are TRBV7-6 and TRBJ2-3; 10 bases line up with TRBD2. Trimming at V came to 6 bases and at J to 3 bases, leaving 6 bases not matched to a gene. Germline values: CDR1 SGHVS, CDR2 FNYEAQ. The CDR3 spans 15 residues. DNA for the CDR3: TGTGCCAGCAGGGCAGCGGGAGGGCCTACAGATACGCAGTATTTT. It yields the protein CASRAAGGPTDTQYF.

This chain uses TRBV28 with TRBJ1-5, with 10 bases identical to TRBD1. Unmatched junction bases numbered 21, after V lost 4 bases and J lost 9 bases. The CDR3 contains 19 residues. Germline V gene sequence: CDR1 MDHEN, CDR2 SYDVKM. CDR3 sequence (DNA): TGTGCCAGCAGTTCGGGACAGGGGTTTCTTGGGGGTTCCTCTCGGCCCCAGCATTTT. Its protein product is CASSSGQGFLGGSSRPQHF.

The CDR3 nucleotides read TGTGCCAGTAGTTTACAGGGCCGTAACTATGGCTACACCTTC. Encoded protein: CASSLQGRNYGYTF. The chain is built from TRBV19 and TRBJ1-2; D is possibly TRBD1 (6 bases). The V end was cut by 5 bases, the J end by 1 base, with 11 bases between. The germline V gene encodes CDR1 LNHDA and CDR2 SQIVND (reference sequence). CDR3 length: 14 residues.

This clone was detected only a few times. The chain couples TRBV27 to TRBJ2-1; the match to TRBD2 covers 8 bases. The V and J ends lost 2 bases and 7 bases, in that order; junction bases with no gene match: 13. CDR1 and CDR2 from the germline V gene are MNHEY and SMNVEV (reference sequence). CDR3 length equals 17 residues. For the CDR3, the DNA is TGTGCCAGCAGTTTAACCCCCGGACTAGCAGTGTTTAATGAGCAGTTCTTC. It yields the protein CASSLTPGLAVFNEQFF.

The CDR3 bases are TGTGCCAGCTCACCCATAGCGGGAGGGCGGGACAATGAGCAGTTCTTC. It translates to CASSPIAGGRDNEQFF. V gene TRBV18 combines with J gene TRBJ2-1, with TRBD2 matching 11 bases. The germline CDR1 and CDR2 sequences are KGHSH and LQKENI. The CDR3 length is 16 residues. With 3 bases clipped from V and 5 bases from J, the junction kept 6 bases outside the gene matches.

The chain is built from TRBV19 and TRBJ2-3; 8 bases line up with TRBD2. Germline V gene sequence: CDR1 LNHDA, CDR2 SQIVND (reference sequence). This CDR3 is 13 amino acids long. Germline trimming cut 8 bases from V and 4 bases from J; bases unmatched to any gene: 5. The CDR3 DNA reads TGTGCCAGTCGCCCGGGAGGGCCAGATACGCAGTATTTT. Its protein product is CASRPGGPDTQYF.

This chain uses TRBV6-5 with TRBJ1-1; D call uncertain. V lost 8 bases and J lost 3, with 16 bases in between. CDR3 length equals 14 residues. CDR1 MNHEY and CDR2 SVGAGI come from the germline V gene. CDR3: CASVGRYGYTEAFF. CDR3 bases: TGTGCCAGCGTTGGGAGGTACGGTTACACTGAAGCTTTCTTT.

Remarks on this clone: The junction does not match germline at one end; this may be a read error. This chain joins TRBV7-9 and TRBJ2-7, with D hard to call. Germline CDR1 and CDR2: SEHNR and FQNEAQ (reference sequence). There are 13 residues in the CDR3. This CDR3 is CASSPLLAALRDF. The CDR3 DNA reads as TGTGCCAGCAGCCCTCTGCTGGCGGCACTACGAGATTTC.

In DNA form, the CDR3 reads TGTGCCAGCAGCCTCGGGGGGTATGGCTACACCTTC. It specifies CASSLGGYGYTF. The chain carries TRBV7-3 and TRBJ1-2, with D possibly matching TRBD1 (5 bases). From germline, CDR1 is SGHTA and CDR2 FQGTGA. The ends were cut back, 5 bases at V and 5 bases at J, with 9 bases in the middle. This CDR3 is 12 amino acids long. The full variable domain, its missing parts supplied by reference TRBV7-3 and TRBJ1-2, is GAGVSQTPSNKVTEKGKYVELRCDPISGHTALYWYRQSLGQGPEFLIYFQGTGAADDSGLPNDRFFAVRPEGSVSTLKIQRTERGDSAVYLCASSLGGYGYTFGSGTRLTVV.

This clone occurred a few times. This chain connects TRBV9 to TRBJ2-1; D is possibly TRBD2 (6 bases). The CDR3 covers 16 residues. V was shortened by 3 bases and J by 0 bases, with 13 bases between the two germline ends. From germline, CDR1 is SGDLS and CDR2 YYNGEE. CDR3 DNA: TGTGCCAGCAGCGGAAAGGAGGGCCCCTCCTACAATGAGCAGTTCTTC. It yields the protein CASSGKEGPSYNEQFF.

The chain couples TRBV2 to TRBJ1-1, with D possibly matching TRBD1 (6 bases). CDR3 size: 13 residues. The ends were cut back, 6 bases at V and 0 bases at J, with 8 bases in the middle. The germline CDR1 and CDR2 sequences are SNHLY and FYNNEI. The DNA for the CDR3 is TGTGCCAGCAGGGACAGTTTGAACACTGAAGCTTTCTTT. Amino acid sequence: CASRDSLNTEAFF.

The table lists this clone with a few counts. CDR3 nucleotides: TGTGCCACCAGCAGAGCACAGCCTAATGAAAAACTGTTTTTT. Translating gives CATSRAQPNEKLFF. The rearrangement links TRBV15 to TRBJ1-4; D is unresolved. The germline V gene has CDR1 LNHNV and CDR2 YYDKDF (reference sequence). This CDR3 is 14 amino acids long. Trimming shortened V by 1 base and J by 3 bases, and 6 bases separated the two germline ends. Full variable domain (remainder filled in from reference TRBV15 and TRBJ1-4): DAMVIQNPRYQVTQFGKPVTLSCSQTLNHNVMYWYQQKSSQAPKLLFHYYDKDFNNEADTPDNFQSRRPNTSFCFLDIRSPGLGDTAMYLCATSRAQPNEKLFFGSGTQLSVL.

This sequence joins TRBV11-2 and TRBJ2-1, with D maybe TRBD2 (7 bases). CDR3 length equals 17 residues. Germline CDR1 reads SGHAT; CDR2 reads FQNNGV. V shed 4 bases and J shed 0 bases, with 16 bases lying between them. CDR3 sequence (DNA): TGTGCCAGCAGCTCCCGGGGGGCGGCTAGCTCCTACAATGAGCAGTTCTTC. Translated, it gives CASSSRGAASSYNEQFF.

CDR3 in amino acids: CASSLIGDNEQFF. The CDR3 DNA reads TGTGCCAGTAGTTTAATAGGGGACAATGAGCAGTTCTTC. The chain carries TRBV19 and TRBJ2-1, with D tentatively TRBD1 (5 bases). Germline CDR1 reads LNHDA; CDR2 reads SQIVND (reference sequence). The CDR3 extends over 13 amino acids. The ends were cut back, 5 bases at V and 5 bases at J, with 10 bases in the middle.

The chain carries TRBV29-1 and TRBJ2-3; maybe TRBD2 (5 bases). CDR3 length: 13 residues. Trimming cost V 4 bases and J 4 bases, with 12 bases left between them. Germline assignment: CDR1 SQVTM and CDR2 ANQGSEA. This CDR3 is CSVGGVAPDTQYF. The CDR3 nucleotides read TGCAGCGTTGGGGGAGTGGCCCCAGATACGCAGTATTTT.

The rearrangement uses TRBV15 and TRBJ2-3; no firm D call. In germline, CDR1 is LNHNV, CDR2 YYDKDF (reference sequence). The CDR3 consists of 16 residues. V was trimmed by 3 bases and J by 2 bases, leaving 15 bases between them. The CDR3 protein is CATSSLPGTSTDTQYF. The CDR3 nucleotides read TGTGCCACCAGCAGTCTCCCGGGTACCTCCACAGATACGCAGTATTTT.

This chain uses TRBV15 with TRBJ2-7; TRBD1 agrees at 10 bases. CDR1 is LNHNV, CDR2 YYDKDF, per germline (reference sequence). This CDR3 spans 17 amino acids. The V gene end was trimmed by 0 bases and the J gene end by 4 bases; junction bases not matched to a gene: 9. CDR3 amino acids: CATSRDKGTGDGYEQYF. CDR3 DNA sequence: TGTGCCACCAGCAGAGATAAAGGGACAGGGGATGGTTACGAGCAGTACTTC.